The entry below gives a single T cell receptor (beta chain) sequence along with its context. As yet, its antigen is unknown. The sample belongs to a study of blood T cells in healthy people across ages. A J-beta primer mix and a sample-barcoded 5' primer were used in a second PCR of about 7 to 12 cycles. MiXCR, run by TCRdb on the 5' RACE reads, gives a single entry per CDR3 protein. This table holds 850,000 to 1,000,000 distinct CDR3 sequences, roughly 51% found once. Findings of the study overall: Correlation between TCR beta diversity and naive T cell percentage was strong. Bulk PBMC profiling left naive and antigen-experienced comparisons inconclusive. Among long-lived donors, naive CD4+ cells were more numerous and diversity higher than in aged donors.

Researchers report isolating at least 6.5 million PBMCs per sample. CDR3 size: 15 residues. Germline CDR1 MDHEN, CDR2 SYDVKM. V lost 6 bases to trimming and J lost 8 bases, with 22 bases between them. The sequenced sample consisted of blood. The J gene is TRBJ1-2, the V gene TRBV28; D not resolved. The source is a woman aged 55-70 years in good health. The CDR3 bases are TGTGCCAGCAGACTGGGAGGAGTGGGCCAATGGGGCTACACCTTC. Translation: CASRLGGVGQWGYTF.